One sample yielded the 8 T cell receptor beta chains listed below, sequenced in a study of T cells in Graves' hyperthyroidism and ophthalmopathy. Researchers took RNA transcripts and amplified the TCR beta CDR3 regions from them. First-round RT-PCR targeting the TCR CDR3 was performed with the HTBI primer set. TCRdb re-analysed the multiplex PCR reads in MiXCR, keeping a single row per CDR3 protein. The sample shows 450,000 to 650,000 distinct CDR3 sequences, approximately 15% of them seen only once. The sequenced material came from blood. The receptors derive from a woman younger than 30 with Graves' ophthalmopathy.

In this sample, this clonotype turned up many times. V usage is TRBV6-1 and J usage is TRBJ2-7, with 9 bases matching TRBD1. CDR3 length equals 15 residues. The V segment lost 4 bases and the J segment 5 bases; nucleotides outside the gene matches: 9. The V gene's germline CDR1 is MNHNS and CDR2 SASEGT. CDR3 in DNA: TGTGCCAGCAGTGGAAGGGACAGGGAAATCGACGAGCAGTACTTC. Amino acids: CASSGRDREIDEQYF.

This chain links TRBV10-3 with TRBJ2-2, with TRBD1 as a possible D gene (5 bases). V lost 0 bases and J 2 bases, leaving 7 bases between the germline ends. The germline V gene encodes CDR1 ENHRY and CDR2 SYGVKD. CDR3 length: 15 amino acids. The chain's CDR3 is CAISESGDNTGELFF. The CDR3 nucleotides are TGTGCCATCAGTGAGTCAGGGGATAACACCGGGGAGCTGTTTTTT.

This clonotype was counted many times. This rearrangement joins TRBV6-5 to TRBJ2-7; D call uncertain. CDR1 and CDR2 (germline): MNHEY, SVGAGI. There are 15 residues in the CDR3. V was trimmed by 0 bases and J by 1 base, leaving 10 bases between them. The CDR3 DNA reads TGTGCCAGCAGTTACTCGGTTCTAGAGTCCTACGAGCAGTACTTC. Translated: CASSYSVLESYEQYF.

Ten or more counts support this clonotype. The chain recombines TRBV2 with TRBJ1-1; a possible D gene is TRBD1 (5 bases). CDR3 length: 15 amino acids. The germline V gene encodes CDR1 SNHLY and CDR2 FYNNEI. The V gene lost 5 bases and the J gene lost 0 bases, with 13 bases spanning the gap. The CDR3: CASSMTGTVNTEAFF. CDR3 coding DNA: TGTGCCAGCAGTATGACCGGGACGGTGAACACTGAAGCTTTCTTT.

At least ten counts were recorded for this clonotype. J is TRBJ1-2 and V is TRBV6-1; perhaps TRBD1 as D (6 bases). The germline CDR1 and CDR2 sequences are MNHNS and SASEGT. The CDR3 sequence is 12 residues long. CDR3 nucleotide sequence: TGTGCATCCCGGGGGCAGAACTATGGCTACACCTTC. Translating gives CASRGQNYGYTF.

This clonotype occurred a few times. V is TRBV20-1 and J is TRBJ2-7, with unresolved D. Germline loops: CDR1 DFQATT, CDR2 SNEGSKA (reference sequence). The length of the CDR3 is 14 residues. Trimming stripped 6 bases from V and 3 bases from J, with 18 bases between. The CDR3 region is CSAQAVLGVYEQYF. CDR3 bases: TGCAGTGCGCAGGCGGTTCTAGGTGTCTACGAGCAGTACTTC.

The V gene is TRBV9, the J gene TRBJ1-6; TRBD1 is a possible D gene (5 bases). CDR3 size: 15 residues. Trimming took 0 bases from V and 7 from J, leaving 11 bases between them. CDR1 and CDR2 (germline): SGDLS, YYNGEE. The CDR3 protein is CASSVVGAINSPLHF. The CDR3, as DNA: TGTGCCAGCAGCGTAGTCGGGGCTATAAATTCACCCCTCCACTTT.

At least ten counts were recorded for this clonotype. V and J are TRBV28 and TRBJ2-3; no reliable D call. The CDR3 is made up of 13 amino acids. Trimming removed 3 bases from V and 5 bases from J, with 9 bases in between. Germline values: CDR1 MDHEN, CDR2 SYDVKM. This CDR3 reads CASSFLRKDTQYF. For the CDR3, the DNA is TGTGCCAGCAGTTTTCTCCGCAAAGATACGCAGTATTTT. Together with reference TRBV28 and TRBJ2-3, the CDR3 gives the full variable domain: DVKVTQSSRYLVKRTGEKVFLECVQDMDHENMFWYRQDPGLGLRLIYFSYDVKMKEKGDIPEGYSVSREKKERFSLILESASTNQTSMYLCASSFLRKDTQYFGPGTRLTVL.